These 26 T cell receptor beta chains were all obtained from the same sample, sequenced in a study of human T cells and chemical hapten exposure. TCRdb processed the RACE reads anew with MiXCR; each CDR3 protein has one entry. The sample records about 52,000 distinct CDR3 sequences, approximately 10% being singletons. Documented time point: pre-sensitization, week 0. The treatment was: therapeutic diphenylcyclopropenone sensitization with weekly scalp DPC. Someone pulled total RNA out of unfractionated whole blood. Sequencing used whole blood, obtained in connection with sensitization to the hapten diphenylcyclopropenone (DPC). The receptors shown here come from a woman aged 25 to 45 with alopecia areata. Some clones in this sample may be carry-over from other donors' samples.

The rearrangement uses TRBV2 and TRBJ1-3; perhaps TRBD1 as D (5 bases). Trimming took 7 bases from V and 0 from J, leaving 7 bases between them. The CDR3 contains 13 residues. The germline V gene has CDR1 SNHLY and CDR2 FYNNEI. The CDR3 DNA is TGTGCCAGCACCACAGGCTCTGGAAACACCATATATTTT. It yields the protein CASTTGSGNTIYF.

Notes on this clonotype: A read error is possible here, since a much larger clone lies one base away. The CDR3 nucleotides are TGTGCCAGCAGCCGGACAGGGTCTGGGGCACCCCTCCACTTT. It encodes CASSRTGSGAPLHF. This chain connects TRBV12-3 or TRBV12-4 to TRBJ1-6; TRBD1 agrees at 8 bases. V shed 6 bases and J 11 bases; nucleotides not matched to a gene: 9. The CDR3 sequence is 14 residues long.

This clonotype was found many times. V gene TRBV10-3 combines with J gene TRBJ2-7, with 8 bases that match TRBD1. The CDR3 covers 14 residues. From germline, CDR1 is ENHRY and CDR2 SYGVKD. V was pared by 4 bases and J by 4 bases, with 6 bases of the junction left unmatched. CDR3 nucleotide sequence: TGTGCCATCAGTGCAGGGGGCCCTCCGTACGAGCAGTACTTC. Its protein product is CAISAGGPPYEQYF.

In its sample, this clonotype was seen a few times. J is TRBJ2-6 and V is TRBV4-3; the D gene could be TRBD1 or TRBD2 (5 bases each). The CDR3 extends over 18 amino acids. Trimming pared 2 bases from V and 0 bases from J, leaving 14 bases between. Germline CDR1 and CDR2: LGHNA and YSLEER. The CDR3 spells CASSQRPGPISGANVLTF. CDR3 nucleotide sequence: TGCGCCAGCAGCCAACGCCCGGGGCCCATCTCTGGGGCCAACGTCCTGACTTTC.

The rearrangement uses TRBV11-3 and TRBJ2-2; the match to TRBD1 covers 7 bases. V shed 5 bases and J 2 bases; nucleotides not matched to a gene: 5. This CDR3 has 15 amino acids. The germline V gene has CDR1 SGHNT and CDR2 YENEEA. CDR3 loop: CASSAGTANTGELFF. The CDR3 DNA is TGTGCCAGCAGCGCTGGGACAGCCAACACCGGGGAGCTGTTTTTT.

J is TRBJ2-2 and V is TRBV7-2, with D uncertain. This CDR3 is 15 amino acids long. Trimming cost V 0 bases and J 0 bases, with 5 bases left between them. Germline assignment: CDR1 SGHTA and CDR2 FQGNSA. The CDR3 sequence is CASSLAFANTGELFF. The CDR3 region has the DNA TGTGCCAGCAGCTTAGCCTTCGCGAACACCGGGGAGCTGTTTTTT.

This clonotype was counted many times. The chain couples TRBV10-3 to TRBJ1-5; no clear D gene. The ends were cut back, 6 bases at V and 9 bases at J, with 12 bases in the middle. The germline gives CDR1 ENHRY, CDR2 SYGVKD. The CDR3 covers 12 residues. The CDR3 nucleotides are TGTGCCATCAGCAGTCCCGGCGGGCCCCAGCATTTT. This sequence encodes CAISSPGGPQHF.

Many counts were recorded for this clonotype. The J gene is TRBJ1-1, the V gene TRBV6-2 or TRBV6-3, with a tentative D call TRBD1 (6 bases). V was cut by 7 bases and J by 4 bases, with 13 bases left in between. This CDR3 has 13 amino acids. Per germline, CDR1 MNHEY and CDR2 SVGEGT. CDR3 bases: TGTGCCAGCACCAAAACAGGGCGCACTGAAGCTTTCTTT. Residues: CASTKTGRTEAFF.

This clonotype was detected only a few times. The chain links TRBV5-6 to TRBJ2-1, with D tentatively TRBD1 (6 bases). The V and J ends lost 1 base and 8 bases respectively, with 19 bases between them. The CDR3 extends over 16 amino acids. Germline CDR1 is SGHDT and CDR2 is YYEEEE. CDR3 coding DNA: TGTGCCAGCAGCTTGCAACTGGGACACGGAGGCGATGAGCAGTTCTTC. It specifies CASSLQLGHGGDEQFF.

This clonotype came up many times. The chain employs TRBV7-2 and TRBJ1-4, with a tentative D call TRBD1 (5 bases). Trimming removed 4 bases from V and 0 bases from J, with 9 bases in between. Germline V gene sequence: CDR1 SGHTA, CDR2 FQGNSA. There are 15 residues in the CDR3. The CDR3 sequence is CASSYRLTTNEKLFF. The CDR3 DNA sequence: TGTGCCAGCAGCTACAGGCTTACAACTAATGAAAAACTGTTTTTT.

The rearrangement links TRBV28 to TRBJ2-5; no clear D gene. Looked up from germline, CDR1 is MDHEN and CDR2 is SYDVKM. The CDR3 loop spans 12 amino acids. Trimming shortened V by 5 bases and J by 5 bases, and 9 bases separated the two germline ends. The CDR3 DNA sequence: TGTGCCAGCAGTGTCGCGCGGGAGACCCAGTACTTC. This codes for CASSVARETQYF.

This clonotype was picked up many times. The chain couples TRBV6-1 to TRBJ1-2; D uncertain. CDR3 size: 12 residues. The germline CDR1 and CDR2 sequences are MNHNS and SASEGT. The V end lost 11 bases, the J end lost 4 bases, and 14 bases lay between the germline ends. The CDR3 here is CAALRPSYGYTF. CDR3 sequence (DNA): TGTGCCGCACTTCGCCCAAGCTATGGCTACACCTTC.

This clonotype was seen a few times. V gene TRBV2 combines with J gene TRBJ1-1; no clear D gene. Germline V CDR1 and CDR2: SNHLY, FYNNEI. V shed 6 bases and J shed 1 base, with 9 bases lying between them. CDR3 length: 13 residues. This chain's CDR3 is CASRLQPNTEAFF. CDR3 DNA sequence: TGTGCCAGCAGGCTCCAACCGAACACTGAAGCTTTCTTT.

A remark on this clonotype: A much larger clone sits a single nucleotide away, making a read error possible. The genes are TRBV6-4 and TRBJ2-7; D is uncertain. In germline, CDR1 is MRHNA, CDR2 SNTAGT. There are 15 residues in the CDR3. The V and J ends lost 9 bases and 5 bases respectively, with 23 bases between them. CDR3 protein: CASFPGSGLQDEQYF. The CDR3 DNA reads TGTGCCAGTTTTCCCGGGTCAGGCCTTCAAGACGAGCAGTACTTC.

In this sample, this clonotype turned up many times. The V and J genes are TRBV7-9 and TRBJ2-2; no clear D. V was pared by 3 bases and J by 0 bases, with 5 bases between. This CDR3 is 14 amino acids long. Germline V gives CDR1 SEHNR, CDR2 FQNEAQ (reference sequence). CDR3 sequence reads: CASSFIPNTGELFF. In DNA, the CDR3 is TGTGCCAGCAGCTTTATCCCGAACACCGGGGAGCTGTTTTTT. The full variable domain, in which reference TRBV7-9 and TRBJ2-2 provide the parts outside the CDR3, is DTGVSQNPRHKITKRGQNVTFRCDPISEHNRLYWYRQTLGQGPEFLTYFQNEAQLEKSRLLSDRFSAERPKGSFSTLEIQRTEQGDSAMYLCASSFIPNTGELFFGEGSRLTVL.

This chain joins TRBV18 and TRBJ2-1, with 7 bases fitting TRBD2. Unmatched junction bases numbered 9, after V lost 2 bases and J lost 14 bases. Germline CDR1 reads KGHSH; CDR2 reads LQKENI. The CDR3 is 13 residues long. The CDR3 coding sequence is TGTGCCAGCTCACCATCGACTAGCCCTTTTGAGTTCTTC. Protein product: CASSPSTSPFEFF.

This clonotype was observed at least ten times. V is TRBV6-6 and J is TRBJ1-5, with D perhaps TRBD1 (5 bases). The CDR3 has 14 residues. The V gene's germline CDR1 is MNHNY and CDR2 SVGAGI (reference sequence). With 6 bases removed from V and 6 bases from J, the gap between germline ends came to 15 bases. CDR3 residues: CASRGRAEIQPQHF. The CDR3 region has the DNA TGTGCCAGCAGGGGACGCGCGGAAATTCAGCCCCAGCATTTT.

This clonotype was counted a few times. The rearrangement joins TRBV29-1 to TRBJ2-7, with no clear D. The germline V gene has CDR1 SQVTM and CDR2 ANQGSEA. Trimming pared 4 bases from V and 4 bases from J, leaving 14 bases between. This CDR3 has 13 residues. CDR3 DNA: TGCAGCGTTGTTGGGTTTGAAGAGTACGAGCAGTACTTC. Its translation: CSVVGFEEYEQYF.

CDR3 sequence reads: CSAYRGRAYGYTF. In DNA form, the CDR3 reads TGCAGTGCTTACAGGGGGCGGGCCTATGGCTACACCTTC. The chain joins TRBV20-1 to TRBJ1-2; 9 bases agree with TRBD1. This CDR3 has 13 amino acids. CDR1 is DFQATT and CDR2 is SNEGSKA in the germline V gene (reference sequence). The J segment lost 4 bases and the V segment lost 5 bases, leaving 5 bases of the junction unmatched.

The chain carries TRBV9 and TRBJ2-7; tentative D call: TRBD1 (5 bases). CDR1 SGDLS and CDR2 YYNGEE come from the germline V gene. V lost 2 bases to trimming and J lost 2 bases, with 11 bases between them. The CDR3 sequence is 14 residues long. CDR3 DNA sequence: TGTGCCAGCAGCGTTGGGGCAGGAGCCTACGAGCAGTACTTC. Its translation: CASSVGAGAYEQYF. The whole variable domain, remainder taken from reference TRBV9 and TRBJ2-7, is DSGVTQTPKHLITATGQRVTLRCSPRSGDLSVYWYQQSLDQGLQFLIQYYNGEERAKGNILERFSAQQFPDLHSELNLSSLELGDSALYFCASSVGAGAYEQYFGPGTRLTVT.

There are a few counts of this clonotype. The chain employs TRBV20-1 and TRBJ2-7, with no clear D. Looked up from germline, CDR1 is DFQATT and CDR2 is SNEGSKA (reference sequence). V was clipped by 4 bases and J by 0 bases, with 10 bases between them. The CDR3 loop spans 13 amino acids. The CDR3 spells CSATSGHSYEQYF. The CDR3, as DNA: TGCAGTGCTACATCGGGCCACTCCTACGAGCAGTACTTC.

This clonotype was detected ten times or more. This chain joins TRBV29-1 and TRBJ2-1; D is ambiguous. Germline V lookup: CDR1 SQVTM, CDR2 ANQGSEA. The CDR3 has 10 amino acids. The CDR3 DNA reads as TGCAGTTTGGGTAACAATGAGCAGTTCTTC. This translates into CSLGNNEQFF.

This clonotype showed up just a few times. V and J are TRBV6-2 or TRBV6-3 and TRBJ1-2; a possible D gene is TRBD1 (6 bases). The V and J ends lost 2 bases and 1 base respectively, with 17 bases between them. This CDR3 has 17 residues. Germline lookup yields CDR1 MNHEY and CDR2 SVGEGT. CDR3 residues: CASSYRSPGGDNYGYTF. The CDR3, as DNA: TGTGCCAGCAGTTACCGGTCTCCTGGGGGCGATAACTATGGCTACACCTTC.

V usage is TRBV20-1 and J usage is TRBJ2-7; D gene unclear. Trimming took 6 bases from V and 0 from J, leaving 21 bases between them. Germline CDR1 is DFQATT and CDR2 is SNEGSKA (reference sequence). CDR3 length equals 16 residues. DNA for the CDR3: TGCAGTGCCCATATCAGCCTGGACCGGAGCTCCTACGAGCAGTACTTC. Translating it yields CSAHISLDRSSYEQYF.

This clonotype showed up just a few times. The chain couples TRBV7-3 to TRBJ1-4; D ambiguous. Trimming removed 3 bases at V and 0 bases at J, with 14 bases between. Germline V gene lookup returns CDR1 SGHTA and CDR2 FQGTGA. The CDR3 has 17 amino acids. The CDR3 spells CASSFLGRGATNEKLFF. CDR3 DNA: TGTGCCAGCAGCTTCCTGGGCAGAGGTGCAACTAATGAAAAACTGTTTTTT.

The chain has TRBV6-6 and TRBJ2-1; D gene uncertain. Germline CDR1 is MNHNY and CDR2 is SVGAGI (reference sequence). This CDR3 region has 12 residues. Between the trimmed V and J ends, which lost 0 bases and 9 bases, there was a span of 6 bases. The DNA of the CDR3 is TGTGCCAGCAGTTACTCGGGTCCTGAGCAGTTCTTC. This gives the protein CASSYSGPEQFF.